Shown below are 5 T cell receptor beta chains from a single sample sequenced in a study of cytomegalovirus exposure and HLA in healthy donors. The study ran its PCR with 60 Vbeta and 13 Jbeta primers. Measured with immunoSEQ multiplex PCR; TCRdb has only the in-frame clones, and not every one. The table records about 160,000 clones, about 80% of them present only once. The sample taken for sequencing was PBMCs. These receptor sequences come from a man in his fifties or sixties in good health and CMV-seropositive.

This clone was detected only a few times. The genes are TRBV28 and TRBJ1-2; 7 positions agree with TRBD1. CDR3 length: 15 amino acids. Trimming took 7 bases from V and 8 from J; bases not matched to a gene: 16. CDR1 and CDR2 (germline): MDHEN, SYDVKM. The CDR3 DNA is TGTGCCAGCACCCTCACTAGACAGGGTAGAGGGGGCTACACCTTC. Protein sequence: CASTLTRQGRGGYTF.

This clone occurred once. The chain combines TRBV29-1 with TRBJ1-5; D remains unclear. The germline CDR1 and CDR2 sequences are SQVTM and ANQGSEA. Deletions cut 8 bases from V and 4 bases from J, with 12 bases between. The CDR3 is 12 residues long. CDR3 DNA sequence: TGCAGCTCCTCGACTGGAAATCAGCCCCAGCATTTT. Translated: CSSSTGNQPQHF.

The rearrangement links TRBV7-9 to TRBJ2-7; TRBD2 agrees at 10 bases. The V gene end was trimmed by 4 bases and the J gene end by 1 base; junction bases not matched to a gene: 1. Germline CDR1 reads SEHNR; CDR2 reads FQNEAQ (reference sequence). This CDR3 region has 14 residues. The CDR3 protein is CASSWTSGSYEQYF. Here the CDR3 DNA reads TGTGCCAGCAGCTGGACTAGCGGTTCCTACGAGCAGTACTTC.

This sequence joins TRBV6-6 and TRBJ2-5; 8 bases map to TRBD1. The closer fit of TRBJ2-7 to the DNA end suggests the J call may be wrong. From germline, CDR1 is MNHNY and CDR2 SVGAGI (reference sequence). CDR3 size: 16 residues. The CDR3 DNA follows: TGTGCCAGCAGTTACCTCGGGACAGGTGAAACCTACGAGCAGTACTTC. This gives the protein CASSYLGTGETYEQYF.

The rearrangement joins TRBV7-2 to TRBJ1-1; 8 positions match TRBD1. Trimming took 5 bases from V and 4 from J; bases not matched to a gene: 6. Germline CDR1 SGHTA, CDR2 FQGNSA. The CDR3 sequence is 14 residues long. The CDR3 loop is CASSPRTGSTEAFF. CDR3 in DNA: TGTGCCAGCAGCCCTAGGACAGGGAGCACTGAAGCTTTCTTT.